This TCR beta chain was captured in a study of blood T cell repertoires in COVID-19. Study-wide background: Samples taken during acute and convalescent COVID-19 were collected in the United States, Italy and Spain. T cells, B-cell-depleted T cells, or PBMCs supplied cDNA or gDNA.

The CDR3 has 15 residues. Between the trimmed V and J ends, which lost 0 bases and 6 bases, there was a span of 14 bases. Germline loops: CDR1 GTSNPN, CDR2 SVGIG (reference sequence). Under the authors' procedure: Nucleated cell counts were estimated from reference gene primer amplification. Assay used: immunoSEQ multiplex PCR; TCRdb lists only in-frame clones, some missing. The D gene and trimming were derived from the DNA, and the V and J assignments and clone size from that table. The table records approximately 200,000 clones, 82% of them present only once. This chain uses TRBV30 with TRBJ1-4, with D perhaps TRBD1 (6 bases). This receptor was taken from a human donor with acute or convalescent COVID-19. The donor label of this sample is uncertain. The sample taken for sequencing was peripheral blood. CDR3 coding DNA: TGTGCCTGGAGTGTCACAGGGAATCGCGATGAAAAACTGTTTTTT. It translates to CAWSVTGNRDEKLFF.